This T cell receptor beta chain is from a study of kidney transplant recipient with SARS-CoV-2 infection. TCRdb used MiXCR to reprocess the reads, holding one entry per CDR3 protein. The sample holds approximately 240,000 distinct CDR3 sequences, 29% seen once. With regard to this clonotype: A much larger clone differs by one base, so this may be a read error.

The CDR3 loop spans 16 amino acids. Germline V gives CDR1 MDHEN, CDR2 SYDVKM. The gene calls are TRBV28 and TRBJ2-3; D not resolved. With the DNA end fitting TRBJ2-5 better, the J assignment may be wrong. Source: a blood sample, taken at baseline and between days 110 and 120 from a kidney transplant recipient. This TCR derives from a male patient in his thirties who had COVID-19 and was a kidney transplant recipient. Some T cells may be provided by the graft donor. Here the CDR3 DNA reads TGTGCCAGCAGTTTATCTCTGGGATCGGGTCTAGAGGCCCAGTACTTC. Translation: CASSLSLGSGLEAQYF.